The 30 T cell receptor beta chains below were found in one sample sequenced in a study of PD-1 blockade in classical Hodgkin lymphoma. Specified time point: cycle 4 day 1 (C4D1), after less than seven weeks of nivolumab. Each patient relapsed following autologous stem cell transplantation, and prior brentuximab vedotin exposure differed. TCRdb's table, derived via immunoSEQ multiplex PCR, lists solely in-frame clones and lacks some. The repertoire includes around 40,000 clones, over 65% of them detected once, and 9.8% sits in the top ten. The sample in question was peripheral blood mononuclear cells (PBMCs), obtained before the fourth cycle of nivolumab. These receptor sequences come from a human donor with classical Hodgkin lymphoma.

The chain couples TRBV6-1 to TRBJ1-5; D not certain. Germline CDR1 MNHNS, CDR2 SASEGT. The V gene lost 5 bases and the J gene lost 0 bases, with 11 bases spanning the gap. This CDR3 has 15 residues. This CDR3 reads CASSFSATSNQPQHF. For the CDR3, the DNA is TGTGCCAGCAGTTTTTCGGCTACTAGCAATCAGCCCCAGCATTTT.

The chain is built from TRBV21-1 and TRBJ2-7; TRBD1, the table's D call, lacks a check against the DNA. TRBV21-1 is an annotated pseudogene. The CDR3 has 15 amino acids. The CDR3 sequence: CASSKINPLQIEQYF. CDR3 DNA sequence: TGTGCCAGCAGCAAAATCAATCCGCTTCAGATCGAGCAGTACTTC.

V and J are TRBV6-1 and TRBJ1-1, with D maybe TRBD1 (5 bases). Trimming removed 6 bases from V and 7 bases from J, with 18 bases in between. This CDR3 is 14 amino acids long. Germline loops: CDR1 MNHNS, CDR2 SASEGT. The CDR3 here is CASRGMRGIGEAFF. In DNA, the CDR3 is TGTGCCAGCAGAGGCATGAGGGGAATAGGTGAAGCTTTCTTT.

V usage is TRBV2 and J usage is TRBJ2-1, with TRBD2 identical over 7 bases. Looked up from germline, CDR1 is SNHLY and CDR2 is FYNNEI. Trimming took 6 bases from V and 7 from J; bases not matched to a gene: 9. This CDR3 contains 14 residues. CDR3 coding DNA: TGTGCCAGCAGCCTCCGGCCTAGCGGAAATGAGCAGTTCTTC. This codes for CASSLRPSGNEQFF.

This clone showed up just once. This chain uses TRBV9 with TRBJ2-5; 9 nucleotides line up with TRBD1. J was trimmed by 5 bases and V by 3 bases; bases with no gene match: 5. Germline assignment: CDR1 SGDLS and CDR2 YYNGEE. The CDR3 totals 14 residues. The CDR3 is CASSGGTGRETQYF. The CDR3 DNA sequence: TGTGCCAGCAGCGGCGGGACAGGGAGGGAGACCCAGTACTTC.

V usage is TRBV10-3 and J usage is TRBJ1-1; 7 bases agree with TRBD1. Germline CDR1 is ENHRY and CDR2 is SYGVKD. Trimming at V came to 7 bases and at J to 6 bases, leaving 8 bases not matched to a gene. The CDR3 is made up of 13 amino acids. CDR3: CAITRQGSAEAFF. The CDR3 nucleotides are TGTGCCATCACCCGACAGGGTAGCGCTGAAGCTTTCTTT.

This clone has only a few counts. The chain couples TRBV4-3 to TRBJ2-3; either TRBD1 or TRBD2 may supply D (5 bases each). This CDR3 spans 15 amino acids. CDR1 LGHNA and CDR2 YSLEER come from the germline V gene. V shed 5 bases and J shed 2 bases, with 14 bases lying between them. The CDR3 DNA reads as TGCGCCAGCAGCACCCGGGACGGAGTCACAGATACGCAGTATTTT. Translation: CASSTRDGVTDTQYF.

CDR3: CSVEWTDYGYTF. CDR3 in DNA: TGCAGCGTTGAGTGGACAGACTATGGCTACACCTTC. The rearrangement joins TRBV29-1 to TRBJ1-2; D may be TRBD1 (6 bases). In germline, CDR1 is SQVTM, CDR2 ANQGSEA. Trimming left V 3 bases short and J 3 bases short, with 8 bases between. The CDR3 covers 12 residues.

The rearrangement uses TRBV29-1 and TRBJ2-7; no reliable D call. V was pared by 6 bases and J by 2 bases, with 17 bases between. The CDR3 runs to 14 residues. Per the germline V gene, CDR1 is SQVTM and CDR2 is ANQGSEA. The chain's CDR3 is CSVVWAGLTYEQYF. The CDR3 DNA follows: TGCAGCGTCGTCTGGGCAGGTTTAACCTACGAGCAGTACTTC.

J is TRBJ2-5 and V is TRBV5-1; D possibly corresponds to TRBD2 (6 bases). Trimming cost V 1 base and J 1 base, with 11 bases left between them. This CDR3 has 15 residues. Germline V gene lookup returns CDR1 SGHRS and CDR2 YFSETQ. Here the CDR3 reads CASSLTMGGQETQYF. CDR3 nucleotide sequence: TGCGCCAGCAGCTTGACTATGGGGGGCCAAGAGACCCAGTACTTC.

The rearrangement uses TRBV6-5 and TRBJ1-5; D is uncertain. The CDR3 contains 15 residues. V was trimmed by 2 bases and J by 12 bases, leaving 20 bases between them. The germline V gene encodes CDR1 MNHEY and CDR2 SVGAGI. In DNA form, the CDR3 reads TGTGCCAGCAGTTACCTGAGCGAGGTTAATTTAGTCCAGCATTTT. It codes for CASSYLSEVNLVQHF.

The chain has TRBV19 and TRBJ1-4; D gene unclear. CDR3 length equals 13 residues. The V gene's germline CDR1 is LNHDA and CDR2 SQIVND (reference sequence). V was clipped by 9 bases and J by 3 bases, with 11 bases between them. The CDR3 protein is CASKTSSNEKLFF. CDR3 DNA: TGTGCCAGCAAGACATCATCTAATGAAAAACTGTTTTTT.

This chain connects TRBV5-1 to TRBJ2-5; D is ambiguous. This CDR3 spans 15 amino acids. V was cut by 4 bases and J by 5 bases, with 18 bases left in between. Germline assignment: CDR1 SGHRS and CDR2 YFSETQ. The CDR3: CASSPAGPAWETQYF. The CDR3 DNA follows: TGCGCCAGCAGCCCAGCCGGTCCAGCCTGGGAGACCCAGTACTTC.

The chain combines TRBV5-1 with TRBJ1-1; tentative D call: TRBD1 (6 bases). Germline V gives CDR1 SGHRS, CDR2 YFSETQ. The CDR3 totals 14 residues. V was cut by 0 bases and J by 2 bases, with 8 bases left in between. Written as DNA, the CDR3 is TGCGCCAGCAGCTTGGCGGGGGCCAACACTGAAGCTTTCTTT. It codes for CASSLAGANTEAFF.

The rearrangement links TRBV9 to TRBJ2-3, with 7 positions matching TRBD1. V was pared by 4 bases and J by 2 bases, with 10 bases of the junction left unmatched. CDR1 and CDR2 from the germline V gene are SGDLS and YYNGEE. This CDR3 region has 16 residues. The DNA of the CDR3 is TGTGCCAGCAGCAAAAGAGGACAGGCGATCACAGATACGCAGTATTTT. Its translation: CASSKRGQAITDTQYF.

V and J are TRBV7-9 and TRBJ2-3; either TRBD1 or TRBD2 may supply D (6 bases each). Trimming removed 4 bases at V and 1 base at J, with 12 bases between. The CDR3 covers 15 residues. The germline V gene encodes CDR1 SEHNR and CDR2 FQNEAQ (reference sequence). Here the CDR3 DNA reads TGTGCCAGCAGCTCAATAAGGGGGGGCACAGATACGCAGTATTTT. It translates to CASSSIRGGTDTQYF.

The V call is TRBV5-6, the J call TRBJ2-7; D may correspond to TRBD1 or TRBD2 (5 bases each). The CDR3 is made up of 16 amino acids. Trimming stripped 0 bases from V and 0 bases from J, with 13 bases between. Germline CDR1 SGHDT, CDR2 YYEEEE. CDR3 loop: CASSLVGTGNSYEQYF. The CDR3 region has the DNA TGTGCCAGCAGCTTGGTTGGGACGGGGAACTCCTACGAGCAGTACTTC.

V and J are TRBV14 and TRBJ1-5; D gene uncertain. Germline lookup yields CDR1 SGHDN and CDR2 FVKESK. Deletions cut 4 bases from V and 1 base from J, with 11 bases between. The CDR3 consists of 15 residues. CDR3 nucleotides: TGTGCCAGCAGCCGTCAACAACAGAGCAATCAGCCCCAGCATTTT. Translating it yields CASSRQQQSNQPQHF.

This chain links TRBV7-2 with TRBJ1-1; D uncertain. Trimming left V 1 base short and J 4 bases short, with 13 bases between. The CDR3 extends over 15 amino acids. Germline CDR1 is SGHTA and CDR2 is FQGNSA. The chain's CDR3 is CASSLDYGPITEAFF. The CDR3 nucleotides read TGTGCCAGCAGCTTAGACTACGGGCCGATCACTGAAGCTTTCTTT.

The rearrangement joins TRBV13 to TRBJ2-6; the D is unclear. Trimming removed 2 bases from V and 0 bases from J, with 8 bases in between. Germline CDR1 PRHDT, CDR2 FYEKMQ (reference sequence). The CDR3 has 16 residues. CDR3 in DNA: TGTGCCAGCAGCTTAAGACTCGGCTCTGGGGCCAACGTCCTGACTTTC. It translates to CASSLRLGSGANVLTF.

This sequence joins TRBV5-4 and TRBJ2-7; no clear D. This CDR3 region has 13 residues. V shed 4 bases and J shed 5 bases, with 13 bases lying between them. CDR1 SGHNT and CDR2 YYREEE come from the germline V gene (reference sequence). DNA of the CDR3: TGTGCCAGCAGCGAGCCTGCTATCGACGAGCAGTACTTC. This gives the protein CASSEPAIDEQYF.

There are a few counts of this clone. CDR3 bases: TGTGCCAGCAGTACGGCCGGAGGAAGTCAGCCCCAGCATTTT. Protein: CASSTAGGSQPQHF. The chain employs TRBV2 and TRBJ1-5; D unclear. With 5 bases removed from V and 6 bases from J, the gap between germline ends came to 14 bases. Germline CDR1 reads SNHLY; CDR2 reads FYNNEI. CDR3 length equals 14 residues.

The genes are TRBV6-1 and TRBJ2-3; D not certain. The germline V and J ends were trimmed by 2 bases and 3 bases, with 9 bases remaining between them. Germline values: CDR1 MNHNS, CDR2 SASEGT. The CDR3 totals 14 residues. CDR3 DNA sequence: TGTGCCAGCAGTGAATTTAGGGCAACAGATACGCAGTATTTT. It encodes CASSEFRATDTQYF.

This chain links TRBV2 with TRBJ1-2; D gene ambiguous. CDR3 size: 15 residues. Germline CDR1 and CDR2: SNHLY and FYNNEI. Trimming stripped 2 bases from V and 6 bases from J, with 16 bases between. CDR3 in DNA: TGTGCCAGCAGTGAAATGGCCGACCGGTGGAATGGCTACACCTTC. Translated: CASSEMADRWNGYTF.

This chain connects TRBV4-3 to TRBJ2-7; 12 bases fit TRBD2. The V gene's germline CDR1 is LGHNA and CDR2 YSLEER. Trimming removed 3 bases from V and 3 bases from J; junction bases left unmatched: 6. The CDR3 is made up of 16 amino acids. CDR3 amino acids: CASSQNLAGGFYEQYF. The CDR3 DNA is TGCGCCAGCAGCCAGAATCTAGCGGGGGGGTTCTACGAGCAGTACTTC.

The rearrangement links TRBV5-6 to TRBJ1-3; maybe TRBD1 (6 bases). CDR1 is SGHDT, CDR2 YYEEEE, per germline. V dropped 2 bases and J dropped 5 bases, with 17 bases sitting between them. The CDR3 extends over 16 amino acids. CDR3 coding DNA: TGTGCCAGCAGCTTTCATCAGCAGGGGAGCCGAAACACCATATATTTT. Its translation is CASSFHQQGSRNTIYF.

This clone was counted a few times. CDR3 sequence (DNA): TGTGCCAGCAGCTCGGGACATTCCAATTCACCCCTCCACTTT. Its protein is CASSSGHSNSPLHF. This sequence joins TRBV7-3 and TRBJ1-6; possibly TRBD1 for D (6 bases). Per the germline V gene, CDR1 is SGHTA and CDR2 is FQGTGA. CDR3 length: 14 residues. V gave up 4 bases and J gave up 7 bases, with 11 bases separating them.

The gene calls are TRBV2 and TRBJ1-1; tentative D call: TRBD1 (5 bases). Trimming took 4 bases from V and 0 from J, leaving 15 bases between them. The CDR3 consists of 16 residues. The germline gives CDR1 SNHLY, CDR2 FYNNEI. CDR3 in amino acids: CASSVAQGRMNTEAFF. The CDR3 region has the DNA TGTGCCAGCAGTGTAGCCCAGGGAAGGATGAACACTGAAGCTTTCTTT.

This rearrangement joins TRBV7-2 to TRBJ2-4, with D possibly matching TRBD1 (6 bases). V was pared by 6 bases and J by 2 bases, with 11 bases between. The CDR3 totals 14 residues. Germline-derived CDR1 and CDR2 are SGHTA and FQGNSA. CDR3 DNA: TGTGCCAGCAGAGTTACAGGGTCCAAAAACATTCAGTACTTC. It specifies CASRVTGSKNIQYF.

The J gene is TRBJ1-6, the V gene TRBV5-4; 10 bases match TRBD1. Germline lookup yields CDR1 SGHNT and CDR2 YYREEE (reference sequence). The CDR3 totals 15 residues. The J segment lost 6 bases and the V segment lost 3 bases, leaving 3 bases of the junction unmatched. CDR3 region: CASSWGQGRNSPLHF. The CDR3 nucleotides read TGTGCCAGCAGCTGGGGACAGGGGCGTAATTCACCCCTCCACTTT.